These 17 T cell receptor beta chains were all obtained from the same sample, sequenced in a study of cytotoxic CD8 clonotypes in ibrutinib-treated CLL. Clones were sequenced by immunoSEQ multiplex PCR, and TCRdb holds only the in-frame ones, with some missing. The sample records 200,000 to 250,000 clones, 70% being singletons. The material was PBMCs, obtained after 12 months of ibrutinib treatment. The receptors stem from a human donor with chronic lymphocytic leukemia.

This clone was seen only a few times. J is TRBJ2-6 and V is TRBV27, with 10 bases that match TRBD1. There are 17 residues in the CDR3. Trimming removed 5 bases from V and 4 bases from J; junction bases left unmatched: 8. In germline, CDR1 is MNHEY, CDR2 SMNVEV (reference sequence). In DNA, the CDR3 is TGTGCCAGCAGTAGAAGACAGGGGGCAGAAGGGGCCAACGTCCTGACTTTC. This encodes CASSRRQGAEGANVLTF.

This clone was counted once. J is TRBJ2-7 and V is TRBV19; TRBD1 aligns across 8 bases. Germline values: CDR1 LNHDA, CDR2 SQIVND (reference sequence). Trimming at V came to 9 bases and at J to 4 bases, leaving 8 bases not matched to a gene. This CDR3 has 13 residues. CDR3 nucleotide sequence: TGTGCCAGCAGTCACGGGACAGGATACGAGCAGTACTTC. Translated, it gives CASSHGTGYEQYF. Variable domain in full (rest from reference TRBV19 and TRBJ2-7): DGGITQSPKYLFRKEGQNVTLSCEQNLNHDAMYWYRQDPGQGLRLIYYSQIVNDFQKGDIAEGYSVSREKKESFPLTVTSAQKNPTAFYLCASSHGTGYEQYFGPGTRLTVT.

The gene calls are TRBV7-2 and TRBJ2-2, with 9 bases lining up with TRBD2. Unmatched junction bases numbered 8, after V lost 4 bases and J lost 5 bases. The CDR3 is 16 residues long. The germline CDR1 and CDR2 sequences are SGHTA and FQGNSA. The DNA for the CDR3 is TGTGCCAGCAGCTCCGATAGCGGGAGCTGGACCGGGGAGCTGTTTTTT. Its translation is CASSSDSGSWTGELFF.

V usage is TRBV7-2 and J usage is TRBJ2-1; D perhaps matches TRBD2 (5 bases). Germline V gene sequence: CDR1 SGHTA, CDR2 FQGNSA. This CDR3 is 15 amino acids long. V gave up 5 bases and J gave up 1 base, with 12 bases separating them. The CDR3 here is CASSPGGRSYNEQFF. CDR3 nucleotides: TGTGCCAGCAGCCCCGGAGGTAGATCCTACAATGAGCAGTTCTTC.

J is TRBJ2-7 and V is TRBV6-5; the D gene is possibly TRBD1 (5 bases). Germline CDR1 MNHEY, CDR2 SVGAGI. Between the trimmed V and J ends, which lost 0 bases and 4 bases, there was a span of 10 bases. The CDR3 consists of 14 residues. The CDR3 DNA reads as TGTGCCAGCAGTTACTCACCTCAGGGTTACGAGCAGTACTTC. Amino acids: CASSYSPQGYEQYF.

This clone was observed a handful of times. The chain carries TRBV5-6 and TRBJ2-1; 15 nucleotides align to TRBD2. J was trimmed by 1 base and V by 3 bases; bases with no gene match: 5. The CDR3 length is 18 residues. Germline assignment: CDR1 SGHDT and CDR2 YYEEEE. The chain's CDR3 is CASSWTSGGARSYNEQFF. For the CDR3, the DNA is TGTGCCAGCAGCTGGACTAGCGGGGGGGCCAGGTCCTACAATGAGCAGTTCTTC.

V gene TRBV7-2 combines with J gene TRBJ2-3; 8 bases fit TRBD2. V shed 5 bases and J 8 bases; nucleotides not matched to a gene: 6. This CDR3 comprises 13 residues. The germline V gene has CDR1 SGHTA and CDR2 FQGNSA. CDR3 bases: TGTGCCAGCAGCATCGGGGGGGCCGGTACGCAGTATTTT. Translated, it gives CASSIGGAGTQYF.

The chain carries TRBV9 and TRBJ2-7; D gene uncertain. V dropped 2 bases and J dropped 4 bases, with 13 bases sitting between them. The CDR3 contains 14 residues. The germline CDR1 and CDR2 sequences are SGDLS and YYNGEE. CDR3 DNA: TGTGCCAGCAGCGTTGTTGGGGTTCCATACGAGCAGTACTTC. Its translation is CASSVVGVPYEQYF.

V usage is TRBV28 and J usage is TRBJ1-2; 7 nucleotides match TRBD1. After removal of 7 bases from V and 2 bases from J, the junction contained 4 bases not matched to a gene. Looked up from germline, CDR1 is MDHEN and CDR2 is SYDVKM. The CDR3 is made up of 13 amino acids. CDR3 amino acids: CASKTTGNYGYTF. The CDR3 region has the DNA TGTGCCAGCAAAACGACAGGGAACTATGGCTACACCTTC.

CDR3 in DNA: TGTGCCAGCAGCCAAGCAGTCAGCACAGATACGCAGTATTTT. Translation gives CASSQAVSTDTQYF. The V gene is TRBV4-2, the J gene TRBJ2-3; no clear D gene. V was trimmed by 1 base and J by 0 bases, leaving 5 bases between them. The CDR3 runs 14 residues. Germline V gene data show CDR1 as LGHNA and CDR2 as YNFKEQ.

The chain carries TRBV30 and TRBJ1-1, with a tentative D call TRBD1 (5 bases). Germline CDR1 GTSNPN, CDR2 SVGIG (reference sequence). Trimming cost V 2 bases and J 6 bases, with 10 bases left between them. The CDR3 is made up of 12 amino acids. The CDR3 sequence is CAWSIGTPEAFF. Written as DNA, the CDR3 is TGTGCCTGGAGTATCGGGACTCCTGAAGCTTTCTTT.

The chain couples TRBV27 to TRBJ2-7, with 8 bases that match TRBD2. J gave up 6 bases and V 2 bases, and 15 bases lay outside the gene matches. The CDR3 covers 17 residues. The germline gives CDR1 MNHEY, CDR2 SMNVEV (reference sequence). The CDR3 reads CASSLVLAGRGGSEQYF. The CDR3 DNA reads TGTGCCAGCAGTTTAGTTCTAGCGGGTCGGGGGGGAAGCGAGCAGTACTTC.

This chain connects TRBV7-2 to TRBJ1-1; no clear D. The CDR3 length is 13 residues. V was trimmed by 5 bases and J by 8 bases, leaving 15 bases between them. Germline V gives CDR1 SGHTA, CDR2 FQGNSA. The CDR3 DNA reads TGTGCCAGCAGCCCCAATCCCCTCCCAGAAGCTTTCTTT. Its translation is CASSPNPLPEAFF.

This clone has a count of ten or more. Other DNA sequences in the sample encode the same CDR3. The chain joins TRBV18 to TRBJ2-7; no clear D. V lost 4 bases and J lost 7, with 11 bases in between. Germline V CDR1 and CDR2: KGHSH, LQKENI. This CDR3 spans 12 amino acids. CDR3 region: CASSRQGTEQYF. Written as DNA, the CDR3 is TGTGCCAGCTCACGACAAGGTACGGAGCAGTACTTC.

The chain uses TRBV11-3 and TRBJ2-1, with D tentatively TRBD1 or TRBD2 (5 bases each). Germline V gives CDR1 SGHNT, CDR2 YENEEA. The V and J ends lost 5 bases and 4 bases respectively, with 15 bases between them. This CDR3 has 15 amino acids. The CDR3, as DNA: TGTGCCAGCAGCCCAAAGCCGGGGCGGTACAATGAGCAGTTCTTC. Amino acid sequence: CASSPKPGRYNEQFF.

This clone was recorded once. The V call is TRBV6-6, the J call TRBJ2-2, with D perhaps TRBD1 or TRBD2 (5 bases each). Germline CDR1 MNHNY, CDR2 SVGAGI (reference sequence). Trimming removed 9 bases from V and 0 bases from J, with 11 bases in between. The CDR3 length is 14 residues. The CDR3 reads CASSGTANTGELFF. CDR3 DNA: TGTGCCAGTTCCGGGACGGCGAACACCGGGGAGCTGTTTTTT.

This chain uses TRBV7-6 with TRBJ1-2; D possibly corresponds to TRBD1 (5 bases). The CDR3 sequence is 14 residues long. Germline V lookup: CDR1 SGHVS, CDR2 FNYEAQ. Trimming removed 4 bases at V and 3 bases at J, with 12 bases between. The CDR3 loop is CASSSSRGYYGYTF. In DNA form, the CDR3 reads TGTGCCAGCAGCTCCTCAAGGGGATACTATGGCTACACCTTC. The whole variable domain, filled in from reference TRBV7-6 and TRBJ1-2, reads GAGVSQSPRYKVTKRGQDVALRCDPISGHVSLYWYRQALGQGPEFLTYFNYEAQQDKSGLPNDRFSAERPEGSISTLTIQRTEQRDSAMYRCASSSSRGYYGYTFGSGTRLTVV.